The following is a T cell receptor beta chain sequence with its context. It lacks a known antigen. This is likely a read error, given that the CDR3 carries no conserved phenylalanine or tryptophan at its end. This sample is drawn from a study of tumor-infiltrating lymphocytes in primary liver carcinoma listed by TCRdb under 2017. Study-level background: Surgical resection was performed in China between November 2015 and March 2016 on about 5 patients with histopathologically diagnosed primary liver carcinoma. Of the five patients, three men and two women aged 30 to 69 years, four had hepatocellular carcinoma and one had combined HCC and intrahepatic cholangiocarcinoma. Tumors of the five patients were stage T1-T3 N0M0 with maximum diameters of 4.2 to 10 cm. Each sample produced roughly 3.65 to 7.5 million productive TCRbeta reads, and read depth showed no significant difference between tissue types. TCRbeta repertoire sequencing, expression microarrays and whole-exome sequencing were combined in the study across five regions of each liver tumor, with adjacent normal tissue and blood also included. A total of approximately 35 specimens from 5 patients underwent TCRbeta repertoire sequencing, comprising about 25 tumor regions, 5 adjacent noncancerous liver tissues and 5 peripheral blood samples. High reproducibility was observed for the technical replicate repertoires, with mean shared-clone rates around 0.89 and correlation coefficients above 0.98. The investigation overall reported the following: Repertoire overlap was higher between tumor regions (mean around 35%) than tumor-adjacent (around 17%) or tumor-blood (roughly 14%) pairs, consistent with antigen-driven expansion. Because only the TCR beta chain was sequenced and unpaired alpha chains were not captured, true repertoire diversity is likely underestimated. Bulk unsorted samples precluded comparing CD4+ and CD8+ T cell repertoires. The top 250 clones made up a significantly larger repertoire fraction in tumors than in blood (p = 0.039). Only a few patients were included in the study, and the authors note that the findings should be validated in a larger study.

Taken from the germline V gene (reference sequence), the CDR1 and CDR2 loops are SGHAT and FQDESV. With termini counted, the CDR3 has 17 amino acids. Left in the record is the CDR3 DNA by itself, 51 bases read in frame from the first base. A constant-region primer and ProtoScript II reverse transcriptase were used to reverse-transcribe TCRbeta-specific cDNA from roughly 500 ng total RNA. Three nested multiplex PCR rounds, following a slightly modified ARM-PCR procedure, were used to build the TCRbeta libraries. The first two PCR rounds used multiplex TRBV1-TRBV30 forward primers with a Cbeta reverse primer, each for 10 cycles. Sample barcodes and Illumina adapters were added in a final 25-cycle PCR using Deep VentR polymerase. Before sequencing, amplicons of 200-500 bp were gel-purified using a QIAquick gel extraction kit. An Illumina HiSeq 2500 was used to sequence the TCRbeta amplicons with 250-bp paired-end reads. Regarding the original processing steps: Reads were quality-trimmed with Trimmomatic v0.33, and paired reads were merged with FLASH v1.2.11 to recover full CDR3 sequences. V, D and J germline segments were assigned to the rearranged TCRbeta sequences by MiGEC v1.2.1b. VDJtools v1.0.0 computed clonotype statistics and Shannon-Wiener diversity indices. To cut down on sampling bias, every analysis after diversity analysis relied on just the 250 most abundant clonotypes from each sample. Using fastp at Q25 and MiXCR, TCRdb reprocessed the public reads and kept productive beta chains. A single entry per CDR3 protein holds the most common genes and DNA from its merged rows. TCRdb's processing, not the authors' own work, is the source of the V and J calls. Across this sample there are hundreds of thousands of distinct CDR3 sequences, with 65% seen only once. Together, the top ten hold roughly 8.6% of the sample.

Blood RNA was extracted from unsorted whole blood using TRIzol reagent, and germline DNA was obtained with the DNeasy Blood & Tissue kit. At the time of sampling, the patients were treatment-naive and had chronic HBV infection. Before surgery, approximately 3.8 milliliters of peripheral blood were collected into K2EDTA tubes. This sequence uses TRBV11-1 and TRBJ2-4; the D region is possibly TRBD1 or TRBD2, each matching across 6 bases. The TCR was taken from a man aged 35-49 years with primary liver carcinoma and hepatitis B virus infection. Material: peripheral blood. The CDR3 in this case is CASSPRTGTLAKSIQYL. The sequence in DNA is TGTGCCAGCAGCCCCCGGACGGGGACACTAGCCAAAAGCATTCAGTACTTA.